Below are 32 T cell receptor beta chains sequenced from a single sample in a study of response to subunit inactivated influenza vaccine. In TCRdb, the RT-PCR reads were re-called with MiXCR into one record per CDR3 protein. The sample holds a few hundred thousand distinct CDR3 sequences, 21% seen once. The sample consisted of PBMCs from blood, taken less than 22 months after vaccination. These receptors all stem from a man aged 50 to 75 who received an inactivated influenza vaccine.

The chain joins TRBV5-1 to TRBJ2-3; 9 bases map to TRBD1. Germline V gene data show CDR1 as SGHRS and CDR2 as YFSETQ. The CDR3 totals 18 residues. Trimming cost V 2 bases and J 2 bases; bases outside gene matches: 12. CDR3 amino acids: CASSFRQGVGYLTDTQYF. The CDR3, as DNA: TGCGCCAGCAGCTTCCGACAGGGGGTTGGTTATCTCACAGATACGCAGTATTTT.

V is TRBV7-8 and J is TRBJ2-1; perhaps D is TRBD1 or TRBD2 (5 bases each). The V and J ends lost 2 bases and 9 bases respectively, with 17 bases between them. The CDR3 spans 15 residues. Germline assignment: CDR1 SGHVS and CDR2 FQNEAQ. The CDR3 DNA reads TGTGCCAGCAGCTTATCGACCGGGGCCCAATCTGAGCAGTTCTTC. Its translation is CASSLSTGAQSEQFF.

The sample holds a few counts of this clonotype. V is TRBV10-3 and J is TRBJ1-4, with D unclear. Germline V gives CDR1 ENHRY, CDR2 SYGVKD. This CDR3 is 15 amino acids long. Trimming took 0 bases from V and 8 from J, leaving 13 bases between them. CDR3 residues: CAISESGREYEKLFF. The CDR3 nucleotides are TGTGCCATCAGTGAGTCGGGGAGGGAGTACGAAAAACTGTTTTTT.

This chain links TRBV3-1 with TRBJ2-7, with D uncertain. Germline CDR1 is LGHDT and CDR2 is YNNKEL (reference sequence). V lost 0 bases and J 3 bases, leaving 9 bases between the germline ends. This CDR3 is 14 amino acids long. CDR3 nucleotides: TGTGCCAGCAGCCAAGATGTCAACAGCTACGAGCAGTACTTC. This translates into CASSQDVNSYEQYF.

CDR3 residues: CSTLWGIETQYF. The CDR3 nucleotides read TGCAGCACCTTATGGGGGATCGAGACCCAGTACTTC. The J gene is TRBJ2-5, the V gene TRBV29-1; TRBD1 or TRBD2 may be the D gene (5 bases each). V was shortened by 8 bases and J by 5 bases, with 15 bases between the two germline ends. CDR3 length: 12 residues. CDR1 is SQVTM and CDR2 is ANQGSEA in the germline V gene.

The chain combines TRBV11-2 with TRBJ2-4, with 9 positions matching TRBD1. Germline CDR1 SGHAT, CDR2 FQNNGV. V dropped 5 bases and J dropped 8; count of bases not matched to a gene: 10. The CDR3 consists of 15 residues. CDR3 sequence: CASSLTGTGKDIQYF. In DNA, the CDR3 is TGTGCCAGCAGCCTAACCGGGACAGGGAAGGACATTCAGTACTTC.

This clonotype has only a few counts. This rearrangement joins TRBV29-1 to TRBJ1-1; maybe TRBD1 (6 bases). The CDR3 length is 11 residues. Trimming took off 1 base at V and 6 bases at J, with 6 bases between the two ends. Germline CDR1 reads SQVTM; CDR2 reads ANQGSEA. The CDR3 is CSVEGGPEAFF. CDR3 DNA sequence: TGCAGCGTTGAAGGGGGGCCTGAAGCTTTCTTT.

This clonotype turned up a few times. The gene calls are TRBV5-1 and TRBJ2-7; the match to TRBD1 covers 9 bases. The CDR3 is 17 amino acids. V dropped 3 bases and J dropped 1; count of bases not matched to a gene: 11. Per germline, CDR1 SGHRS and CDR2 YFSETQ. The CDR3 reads CASSYTWTGTGSYEQYF. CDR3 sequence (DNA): TGCGCCAGCAGCTATACCTGGACCGGGACAGGGTCCTACGAGCAGTACTTC.

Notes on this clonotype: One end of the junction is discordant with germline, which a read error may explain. This CDR3 is CASSPRTGGDYCYTF. The CDR3 bases are TGTGCCAGCAGCCCCCGGACGGGGGGGGACTATTGCTACACCTTC. The rearrangement links TRBV12-3 or TRBV12-4 to TRBJ1-2; possibly TRBD1 for D (5 bases). This CDR3 is built from 15 residues.

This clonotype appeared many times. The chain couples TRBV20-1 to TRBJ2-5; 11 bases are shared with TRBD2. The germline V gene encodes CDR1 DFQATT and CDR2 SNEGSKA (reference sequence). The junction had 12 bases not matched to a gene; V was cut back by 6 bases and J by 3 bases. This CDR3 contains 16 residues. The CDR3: CSAARHLGLAEETQYF. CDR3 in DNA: TGCAGTGCGGCGCGTCATTTGGGACTAGCGGAAGAGACCCAGTACTTC.

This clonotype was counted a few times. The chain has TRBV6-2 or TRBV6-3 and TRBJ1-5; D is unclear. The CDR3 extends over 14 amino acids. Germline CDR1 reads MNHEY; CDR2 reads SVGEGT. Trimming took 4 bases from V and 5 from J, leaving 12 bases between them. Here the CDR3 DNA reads TGTGCCAGCAGTTTCAGCCAGGTCTATCAGCCCCAGCATTTT. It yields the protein CASSFSQVYQPQHF.

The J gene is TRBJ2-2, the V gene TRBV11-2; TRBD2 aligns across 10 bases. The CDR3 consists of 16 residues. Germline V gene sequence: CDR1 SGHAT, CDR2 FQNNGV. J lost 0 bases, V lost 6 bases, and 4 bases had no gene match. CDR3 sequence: CASSLTSGANTGELFF. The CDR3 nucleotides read TGTGCCAGCAGTCTCACTAGCGGGGCGAACACCGGGGAGCTGTTTTTT.

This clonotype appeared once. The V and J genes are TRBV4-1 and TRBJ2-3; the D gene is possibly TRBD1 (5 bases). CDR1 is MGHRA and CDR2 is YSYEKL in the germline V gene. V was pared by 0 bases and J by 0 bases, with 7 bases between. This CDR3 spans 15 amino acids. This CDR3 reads CASSQETDSTDTQYF. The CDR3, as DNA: TGCGCCAGCAGCCAAGAGACAGATAGCACAGATACGCAGTATTTT.

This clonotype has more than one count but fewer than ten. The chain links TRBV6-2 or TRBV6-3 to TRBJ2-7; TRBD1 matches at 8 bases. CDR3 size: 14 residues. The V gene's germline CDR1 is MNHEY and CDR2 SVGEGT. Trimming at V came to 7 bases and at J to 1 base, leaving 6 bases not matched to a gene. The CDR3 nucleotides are TGTGCCAGCATCGGGCGGGACAGGTCCTACGAGCAGTACTTC. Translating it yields CASIGRDRSYEQYF.

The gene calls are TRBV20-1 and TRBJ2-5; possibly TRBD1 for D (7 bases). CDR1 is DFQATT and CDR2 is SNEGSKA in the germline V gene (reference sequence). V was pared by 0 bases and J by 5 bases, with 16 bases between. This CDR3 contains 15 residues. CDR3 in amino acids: CSARDAGQSWETQYF. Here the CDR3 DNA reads TGCAGTGCTAGAGATGCGGGACAGTCCTGGGAGACCCAGTACTTC.

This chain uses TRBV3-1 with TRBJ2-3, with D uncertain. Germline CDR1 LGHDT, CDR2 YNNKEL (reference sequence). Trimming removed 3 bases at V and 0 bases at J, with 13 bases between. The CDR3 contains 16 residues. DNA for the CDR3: TGTGCCAGCAGCCAGAGGATAGGCCGTAGCACAGATACGCAGTATTTT. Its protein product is CASSQRIGRSTDTQYF.

The CDR3 sequence is CASAGTTDYTEAFF. Written as DNA, the CDR3 is TGTGCCAGTGCCGGGACGACGGATTACACTGAAGCTTTCTTT. The V call is TRBV5-4, the J call TRBJ1-1; D perhaps matches TRBD1 (5 bases). Trimming took 8 bases from V and 3 from J, leaving 17 bases between them. The CDR3 spans 14 residues. Germline lookup yields CDR1 SGHNT and CDR2 YYREEE (reference sequence).

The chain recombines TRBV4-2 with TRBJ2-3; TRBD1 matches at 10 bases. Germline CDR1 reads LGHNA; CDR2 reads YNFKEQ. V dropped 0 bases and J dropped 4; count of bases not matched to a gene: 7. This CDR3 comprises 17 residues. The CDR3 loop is CASSQEMGQGFPDTQYF. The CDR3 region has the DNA TGTGCCAGCAGCCAAGAGATGGGACAGGGGTTCCCAGATACGCAGTATTTT.

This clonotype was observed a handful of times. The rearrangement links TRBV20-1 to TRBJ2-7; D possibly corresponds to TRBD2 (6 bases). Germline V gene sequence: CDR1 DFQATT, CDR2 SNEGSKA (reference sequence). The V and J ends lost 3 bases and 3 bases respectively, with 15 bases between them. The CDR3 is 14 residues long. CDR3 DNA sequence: TGCAGTGCTAGGGTTCCGGGACTGGACTACGAGCAGTACTTC. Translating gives CSARVPGLDYEQYF.

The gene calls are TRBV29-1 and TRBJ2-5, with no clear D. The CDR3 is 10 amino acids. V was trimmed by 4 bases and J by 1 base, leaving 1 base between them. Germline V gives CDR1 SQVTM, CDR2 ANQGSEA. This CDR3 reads CSVVQETQYF. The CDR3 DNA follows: TGCAGCGTTGTCCAAGAGACCCAGTACTTC.

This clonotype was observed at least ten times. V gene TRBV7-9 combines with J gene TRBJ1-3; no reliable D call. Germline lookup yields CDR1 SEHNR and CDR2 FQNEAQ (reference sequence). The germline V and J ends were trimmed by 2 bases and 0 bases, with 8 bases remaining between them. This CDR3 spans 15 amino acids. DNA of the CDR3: TGTGCCAGCAGCTTAACAGCCGACTCTGGAAACACCATATATTTT. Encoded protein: CASSLTADSGNTIYF.

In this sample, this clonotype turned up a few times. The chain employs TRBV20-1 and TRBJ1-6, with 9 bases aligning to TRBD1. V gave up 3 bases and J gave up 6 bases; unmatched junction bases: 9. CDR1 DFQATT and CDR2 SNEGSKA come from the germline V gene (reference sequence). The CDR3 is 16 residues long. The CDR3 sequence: CSARDTGGWGNSPLHF. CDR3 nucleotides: TGCAGTGCTAGGGACACAGGGGGCTGGGGTAATTCACCCCTCCACTTT.

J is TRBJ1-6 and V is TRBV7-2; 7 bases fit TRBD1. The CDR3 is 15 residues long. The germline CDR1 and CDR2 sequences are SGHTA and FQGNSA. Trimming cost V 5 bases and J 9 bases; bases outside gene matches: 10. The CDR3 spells CASSLTGVQSSPLHF. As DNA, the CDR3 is TGTGCCAGCAGCCTTACAGGGGTGCAATCTTCACCCCTCCACTTT.

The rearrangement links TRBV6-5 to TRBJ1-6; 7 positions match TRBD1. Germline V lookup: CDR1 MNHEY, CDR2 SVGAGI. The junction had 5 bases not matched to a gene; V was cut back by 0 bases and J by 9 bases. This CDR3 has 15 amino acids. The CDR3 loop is CASSYSTGWRSPLHF. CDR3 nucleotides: TGTGCCAGCAGTTACTCGACAGGGTGGCGTTCACCCCTCCACTTT.

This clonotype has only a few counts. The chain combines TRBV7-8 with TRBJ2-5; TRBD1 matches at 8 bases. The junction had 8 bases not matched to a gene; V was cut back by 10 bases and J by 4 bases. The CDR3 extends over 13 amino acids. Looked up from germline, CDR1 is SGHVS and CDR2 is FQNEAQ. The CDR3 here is CATGGQVGETQYF. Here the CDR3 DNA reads TGTGCCACCGGGGGACAGGTAGGAGAGACCCAGTACTTC.

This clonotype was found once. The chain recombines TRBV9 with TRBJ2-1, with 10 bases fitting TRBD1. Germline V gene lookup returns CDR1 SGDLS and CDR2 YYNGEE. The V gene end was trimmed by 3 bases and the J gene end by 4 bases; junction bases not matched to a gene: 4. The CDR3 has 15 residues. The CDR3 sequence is CASSDRDRGYNEQFF. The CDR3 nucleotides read TGTGCCAGCAGCGACCGGGACAGGGGTTACAATGAGCAGTTCTTC.

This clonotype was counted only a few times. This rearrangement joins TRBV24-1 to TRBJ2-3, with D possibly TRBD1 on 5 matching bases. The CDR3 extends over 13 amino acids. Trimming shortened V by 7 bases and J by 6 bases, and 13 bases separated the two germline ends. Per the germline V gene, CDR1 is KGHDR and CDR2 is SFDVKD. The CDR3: CATRGRAVDTQYF. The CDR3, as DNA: TGTGCCACCAGAGGCAGGGCAGTCGATACGCAGTATTTT.

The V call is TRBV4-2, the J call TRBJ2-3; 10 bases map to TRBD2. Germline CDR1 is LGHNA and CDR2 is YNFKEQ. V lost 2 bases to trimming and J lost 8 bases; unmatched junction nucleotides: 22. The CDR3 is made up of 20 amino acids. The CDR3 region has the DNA TGTGCCAGCAGCCAACCCTACCCTAGCGGGGGCCCTGCAGGGATCGGTACGCAGTATTTT. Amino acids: CASSQPYPSGGPAGIGTQYF.

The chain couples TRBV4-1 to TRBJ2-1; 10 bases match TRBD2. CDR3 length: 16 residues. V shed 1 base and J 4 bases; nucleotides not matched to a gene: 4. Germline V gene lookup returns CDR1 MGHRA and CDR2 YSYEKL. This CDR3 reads CASSQVASGGYNEQFF. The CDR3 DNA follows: TGCGCCAGCAGCCAAGTTGCTAGCGGGGGTTACAATGAGCAGTTCTTC.

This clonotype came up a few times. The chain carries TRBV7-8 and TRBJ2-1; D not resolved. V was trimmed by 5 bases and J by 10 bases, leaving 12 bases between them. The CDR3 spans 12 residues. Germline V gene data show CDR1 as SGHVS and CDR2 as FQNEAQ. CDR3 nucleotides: TGTGCCAGCAGCCCGAGTTTTGAAGAGCAGTTCTTC. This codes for CASSPSFEEQFF.

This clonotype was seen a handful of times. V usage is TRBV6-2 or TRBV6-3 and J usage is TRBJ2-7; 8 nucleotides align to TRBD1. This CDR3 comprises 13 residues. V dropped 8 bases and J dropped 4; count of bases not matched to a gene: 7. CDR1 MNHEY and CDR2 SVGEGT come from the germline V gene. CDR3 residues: CASYSGGEYEQYF. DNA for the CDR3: TGTGCCAGCTATTCAGGGGGCGAATACGAGCAGTACTTC.

The CDR3 loop is CSGRQGANTEAFF. Here the CDR3 DNA reads TGCAGCGGGCGACAGGGGGCGAACACTGAAGCTTTCTTT. The chain employs TRBV29-1 and TRBJ1-1; TRBD1 aligns across 10 bases. Trimming at V came to 7 bases and at J to 1 base, leaving 3 bases not matched to a gene. CDR1 SQVTM and CDR2 ANQGSEA come from the germline V gene. The CDR3 loop spans 13 amino acids.